This TCR beta chain was observed in a study of blood T cell repertoires in COVID-19. Study summary: Spain, Italy and the United States supplied samples that represented acute and convalescent COVID-19. In each case, the material was cDNA or gDNA derived from T cells, B-cell-depleted T cells, or PBMCs.

In the source study's methods: Reference gene primer amplification yielded estimated nucleated cell counts. Clones were read by immunoSEQ multiplex PCR, and TCRdb kept only the in-frame ones, dropping some. The DNA gave D and trimming, while V, J and clone size come from that table. Of about 240,000 clones listed, around four fifths are singletons. With 5 bases removed from V and 5 bases from J, the gap between germline ends came to 15 bases. This CDR3 is built from 14 residues. CDR1 and CDR2 (germline): MNHEY, SMNVEV (reference sequence). Sequencing input: peripheral blood. The rearrangement links TRBV27 to TRBJ1-2; D perhaps matches TRBD1 (5 bases). This receptor was identified in a man younger than 45 who had recovered from COVID-19. In DNA, the CDR3 is TGTGCCAGCAGTCAGCGCAGGGAAACTTATGGCTACACCTTC. Its translation is CASSQRRETYGYTF.